This T cell receptor beta chain was captured in a study of CD8+CD57+ T cells in acquired aplastic anemia. Genomic DNA provided the template from which TCR beta VDJ and CDR3 profiles were obtained. TCRdb recomputed calls from the reads with MiXCR, one row per CDR3 protein. The sample has about 110,000 distinct CDR3 sequences; 40% to 65% are singletons. The germline V and J ends were trimmed by 0 bases and 1 base, with 16 bases remaining between them. The CDR3 is made up of 17 amino acids. The germline gives CDR1 SGDLS, CDR2 YYNGEE. The gene calls are TRBV9 and TRBJ1-1; possible D gene TRBD1, 6 bases. This TCR derives from a human donor in good health, serving as a control. Sequencing was carried out using sorted CD4+, CD8+, or CD8+CD57+ T cells (not recorded which) from PBMCs. As DNA, the CDR3 is TGTGCCAGCAGCGTAGAGTTCGGGGGCCCAGGGAACACTGAAGCTTTCTTT. It codes for CASSVEFGGPGNTEAFF.